A selection of T cell receptor beta chains follows, all from one sample in a study of blood T cells in healthy people across ages. Via MiXCR, TCRdb re-called the 5' RACE reads, giving one row per CDR3 protein. The sample includes 450,000 to 700,000 distinct CDR3 sequences, 27% seen only once; the top ten take about a fifth. Sequencing was carried out using blood. These TCRs come from a woman aged 70-85 years in good health. CDR3s include the opening cysteine and the closing phenylalanine or tryptophan. The D gene is left open where the match is weak. Rows may omit the clone size; those that give it use once, few, many or a size class.

V gene: TRBV7-9; clone size: few; D gene: TRBD1; J gene: TRBJ2-7; CDR3 DNA: TGTGCCAGCAGCTCCGGGACAGGGCCCTCCTACGAGCAGTACTTC; CDR3 protein: CASSSGTGPSYEQYF
V gene: TRBV11-2; clone size: few; D gene: .; J gene: TRBJ1-1; CDR3 DNA: TGTGCCAGCATTACACGACGGGGGGCTGGAACTGAAGCTTTCTTT; CDR3 protein: CASITRRGAGTEAFF
V gene: TRBV29-1; clone size: few; D gene: TRBD2; J gene: TRBJ2-1; CDR3 DNA: TGCAGCGGGGGACTAGCGGGGGGGGAGGATGAGCAGTTCTTC; CDR3 protein: CSGGLAGGEDEQFF
V gene: TRBV6-5; clone size: .; D gene: .; J gene: TRBJ2-6; CDR3 DNA: TGTGCCAGCAGTACGGCGAGCTCTGGGGCCAACGTCCCGACTTTC; CDR3 protein: CASSTASSGANVPTF
V gene: TRBV19; clone size: .; D gene: TRBD1; J gene: TRBJ1-4; CDR3 DNA: TGTGCCTCCAGTACGGCCAGGGGGTTTAAAAATGAAAAACCGTTTTTT; CDR3 protein: CASSTARGFKNEKPFF
V gene: TRBV5-1; clone size: few; D gene: .; J gene: TRBJ2-7; CDR3 DNA: TGCGCCAGCAGCCCGGCGCCAGGGCAATCCTACGAGCAGTACTTC; CDR3 protein: CASSPAPGQSYEQYF
V gene: TRBV7-9; clone size: few; D gene: TRBD1; J gene: TRBJ2-6; CDR3 DNA: TGTGCCAGCAGCTTAGGTACAGGGGGTGCTGGGGCCAACGTCCTGACTTTC; CDR3 protein: CASSLGTGGAGANVLTF
V gene: TRBV29-1; clone size: .; D gene: .; J gene: TRBJ1-6; CDR3 DNA: TGCAGCGTCGGTGAGGGGATCGGATCACCCCTCCACTTT; CDR3 protein: CSVGEGIGSPLHF
V gene: TRBV29-1; clone size: few; D gene: TRBD1; J gene: TRBJ1-1; CDR3 DNA: TGCAGCGTCCAACCGGGACAGGGGAACACTGAAGCTTTCTTT; CDR3 protein: CSVQPGQGNTEAFF
V gene: TRBV15; clone size: few; D gene: .; J gene: TRBJ1-5; CDR3 DNA: TGTGCCACCAGCAGAGATGCCGGGGAACGGCCCCAGCATTTT; CDR3 protein: CATSRDAGERPQHF
V gene: TRBV11-2; clone size: few; D gene: .; J gene: TRBJ2-7; CDR3 DNA: TGTGCCAGTAGCTTATTGTGGGGCGGGTACGAGCAGTACTTC; CDR3 protein: CASSLLWGGYEQYF
V gene: TRBV10-3; clone size: .; D gene: TRBD2; J gene: TRBJ2-2; CDR3 DNA: TGTGCCATCAGTGAGCCTAGCGGGGCGAACACCGGGGAGCTGTTTTTT; CDR3 protein: CAISEPSGANTGELFF
V gene: TRBV27; clone size: few; D gene: TRBD1; J gene: TRBJ1-6; CDR3 DNA: TGTGCCAGCAGGAACGGGGACAGTTATTCACCCCTCCACTTT; CDR3 protein: CASRNGDSYSPLHF
V gene: TRBV5-1; clone size: .; D gene: TRBD1; J gene: TRBJ1-2; CDR3 DNA: TGCGCCAGCAGCGAGGGACAGGGGGCGTGGGGCTACACCTTC; CDR3 protein: CASSEGQGAWGYTF
V gene: TRBV10-3; clone size: few; D gene: TRBD1; J gene: TRBJ2-7; CDR3 DNA: TGTGCCATTAGTCCATCGGGACAGGCGGTCGAGCAGTACTTC; CDR3 protein: CAISPSGQAVEQYF
V gene: TRBV24-1; clone size: few; D gene: TRBD1; J gene: TRBJ1-2; CDR3 DNA: TGTGCCACCAGTGCCTGGACAGGGGATGGCTACACCTTC; CDR3 protein: CATSAWTGDGYTF
V gene: TRBV6-2/TRBV6-3; clone size: .; D gene: .; J gene: TRBJ2-5; CDR3 DNA: TGTGCCAGCAGTTACGTGCGTGAGGAGACCCAGTACTTC; CDR3 protein: CASSYVREETQYF
V gene: TRBV27; clone size: few; D gene: TRBD2; J gene: TRBJ2-1; CDR3 DNA: TGTGCCAGCAATTTAGGACTAGCGGGGGTGGATGAGCAGTTCTTC; CDR3 protein: CASNLGLAGVDEQFF
V gene: TRBV11-2; clone size: .; D gene: .; J gene: TRBJ2-5; CDR3 DNA: TGTGCCAGCAGCTTAGATTGGGTCGCAGGGGGGCAGACCCAGTACTTC; CDR3 protein: CASSLDWVAGGQTQYF
V gene: TRBV4-2; clone size: .; D gene: .; J gene: TRBJ2-7; CDR3 DNA: TGTGCCAGCAGCCAAGATCAGGCCAGGACGTCCTACGAGCAGTACTTC; CDR3 protein: CASSQDQARTSYEQYF
V gene: TRBV9; clone size: once; D gene: .; J gene: TRBJ1-1; CDR3 DNA: TGTGCCAGCAGCGTAGGGGGCCCATTGGGGACTGAAGCTTTCTTT; CDR3 protein: CASSVGGPLGTEAFF
V gene: TRBV12-5; clone size: .; D gene: TRBD2; J gene: TRBJ2-1; CDR3 DNA: TGTGCTAGTGGTTTGGTGTTACAGGGACCAGCGGGGGAGCACAATGAGCAGTTCTTC; CDR3 protein: CASGLVLQGPAGEHNEQFF
V gene: TRBV3-1; clone size: .; D gene: TRBD2; J gene: TRBJ2-3; CDR3 DNA: TGTGCCAGCAGAGGACTAGCCAACACAGATACGCAGTATTTT; CDR3 protein: CASRGLANTDTQYF
V gene: TRBV4-2; clone size: .; D gene: .; J gene: TRBJ2-4; CDR3 DNA: TGTGCCAGCAGCCAGGATAGGGAGAGAGGGAAAAACATTCAGTACTTC; CDR3 protein: CASSQDRERGKNIQYF
V gene: TRBV9; clone size: few; D gene: .; J gene: TRBJ2-5; CDR3 DNA: TGTGCCAGCAGCGCTTATCTAACAGGGGAGACCCAGTACTTC; CDR3 protein: CASSAYLTGETQYF